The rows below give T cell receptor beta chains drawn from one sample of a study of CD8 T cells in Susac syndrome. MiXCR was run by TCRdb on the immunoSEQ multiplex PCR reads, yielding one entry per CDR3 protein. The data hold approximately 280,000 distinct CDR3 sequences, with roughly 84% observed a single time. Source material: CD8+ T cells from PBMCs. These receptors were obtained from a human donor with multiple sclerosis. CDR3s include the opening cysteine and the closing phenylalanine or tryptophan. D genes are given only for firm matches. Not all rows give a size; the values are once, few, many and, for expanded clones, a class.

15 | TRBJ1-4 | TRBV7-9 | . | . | TGTGCCAGCAGCCCCGGCCCGGGGGCTAATGAAAAACTGTTTTTT | CASSPGPGANEKLFF
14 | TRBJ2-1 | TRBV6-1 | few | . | TGTGCCAGCAGTGCGAAGTTGGTCAACAATGAGCAGTTCTTC | CASSAKLVNNEQFF
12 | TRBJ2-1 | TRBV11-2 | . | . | TGTGCCAGCAGCTTAAAAGGGTATGAGCAGTTCTTC | CASSLKGYEQFF
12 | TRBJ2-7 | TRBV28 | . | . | TGTGCCAGCAGTTTCGACAGGTACGAGCAGTACTTC | CASSFDRYEQYF
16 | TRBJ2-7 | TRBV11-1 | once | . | TGTGCCAGCAGCTTAGCGCGCGGAGCGTACTCCTACGAGCAGTACTTC | CASSLARGAYSYEQYF
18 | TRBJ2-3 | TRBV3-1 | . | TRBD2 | TGTGCCAGCAGCCCCCACCTAGAGAGCGGGAGGAGCACAGATACGCAGTATTTT | CASSPHLESGRSTDTQYF
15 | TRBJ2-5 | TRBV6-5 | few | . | TGTGCCAGCAGATTAGACAGCTCTGCCCGGGAGACCCAGTACTTC | CASRLDSSARETQYF
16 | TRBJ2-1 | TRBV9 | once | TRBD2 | TGTGCCAGCAGCCCCCACAGCGGGAGATCTGCCAATGAGCAGTTCTTC | CASSPHSGRSANEQFF
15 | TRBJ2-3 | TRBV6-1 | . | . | TGTGCCAGCAGGGCCGCGAAACCTAGCACAGATACGCAGTATTTT | CASRAAKPSTDTQYF
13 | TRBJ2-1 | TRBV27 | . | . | TGTGCCAGCAGTATCCTATCCTACAATGAGCAGTTCTTC | CASSILSYNEQFF
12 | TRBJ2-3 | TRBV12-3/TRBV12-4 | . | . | TGTGCCAGCACCCAAGGTACAGATACGCAGTATTTT | CASTQGTDTQYF
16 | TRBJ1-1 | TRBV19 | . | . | TGTGCCAGTAGTCAAATGGGACGGATGATGAACACTGAAGCTTTCTTT | CASSQMGRMMNTEAFF
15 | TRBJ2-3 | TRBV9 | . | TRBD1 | TGTGCCAGCAGCCAGTATGGGACAGGCACAGATACGCAGTATTTT | CASSQYGTGTDTQYF
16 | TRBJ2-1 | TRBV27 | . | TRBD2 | TGTGCCAGCAGTTTCCAGACTAGCGGCACCTACAATGAGCAGTTCTTC | CASSFQTSGTYNEQFF
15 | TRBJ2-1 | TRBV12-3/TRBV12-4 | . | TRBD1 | TGTGCCAGCAGTTCCACCCCGACAGGGGTCAATGAGCAGTTCTTC | CASSSTPTGVNEQFF
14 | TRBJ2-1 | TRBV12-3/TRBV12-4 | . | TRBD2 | TGTGCCAGCAGTTTCGCGGGGGCCTACAATGAGCAGTTCTTC | CASSFAGAYNEQFF
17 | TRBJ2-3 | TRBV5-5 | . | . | TGTGCCAGCAGCTTGGCTTATGCGGGACCGAGCACAGATACGCAGTATTTT | CASSLAYAGPSTDTQYF
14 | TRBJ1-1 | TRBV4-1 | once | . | TGCGCCAGCAGCCAATTCACTAGGGACTTTGAAGCTTTCTTT | CASSQFTRDFEAFF
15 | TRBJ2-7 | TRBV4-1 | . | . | TGCGCCAGCAGTTACAGGAGGGGCTGGAGCTACGAGCAGTACTTC | CASSYRRGWSYEQYF
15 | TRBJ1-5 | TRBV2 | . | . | TGTGCCAGCAGTGATCTGAACAGGCTATACTTCCCCCAGCATTTT | CASSDLNRLYFPQHF
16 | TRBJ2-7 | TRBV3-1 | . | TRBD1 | TGTGCCAGCAGCCTATACAGGGGTAGATGGACCTACGAGCAGTACTTC | CASSLYRGRWTYEQYF
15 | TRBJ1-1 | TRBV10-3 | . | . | TGTGCCACCTGTCCAGGAGTAGGGGTGGGCACTGAAGCTTTCTTT | CATCPGVGVGTEAFF